This T cell receptor beta chain was captured in a study of T cell responses to AZD1222 COVID-19 vaccine. Details on this clone: The antigen is undetermined.

Overall study findings and caveats: Donors were chiefly white British, with a greater number of females, and clonal diversity was perhaps underestimated. Spike as a whole was targeted by vaccine-associated CD4 TCRs, dominant at 160-218 and 743-854.

Sequencing used immunoSEQ multiplex PCR; TCRdb keeps in-frame clones, though not all of them. The table records around 120,000 clones, approximately 90% of them present only once. With 5 bases clipped from V and 4 bases from J, the junction kept 11 bases outside the gene matches. From germline, CDR1 is MDHEN and CDR2 SYDVKM. This CDR3 has 15 residues. The sample here was peripheral blood, taken on day 0 of AZD1222 vaccination. The chain employs TRBV28 and TRBJ2-7, with TRBD2 matching 7 bases. The TCR sequence derives from an adult in good health. Here the CDR3 DNA reads TGTGCCAGCAGTCACTCCGCGGGTAGCGGGTACGAGCAGTACTTC. It yields the protein CASSHSAGSGYEQYF.